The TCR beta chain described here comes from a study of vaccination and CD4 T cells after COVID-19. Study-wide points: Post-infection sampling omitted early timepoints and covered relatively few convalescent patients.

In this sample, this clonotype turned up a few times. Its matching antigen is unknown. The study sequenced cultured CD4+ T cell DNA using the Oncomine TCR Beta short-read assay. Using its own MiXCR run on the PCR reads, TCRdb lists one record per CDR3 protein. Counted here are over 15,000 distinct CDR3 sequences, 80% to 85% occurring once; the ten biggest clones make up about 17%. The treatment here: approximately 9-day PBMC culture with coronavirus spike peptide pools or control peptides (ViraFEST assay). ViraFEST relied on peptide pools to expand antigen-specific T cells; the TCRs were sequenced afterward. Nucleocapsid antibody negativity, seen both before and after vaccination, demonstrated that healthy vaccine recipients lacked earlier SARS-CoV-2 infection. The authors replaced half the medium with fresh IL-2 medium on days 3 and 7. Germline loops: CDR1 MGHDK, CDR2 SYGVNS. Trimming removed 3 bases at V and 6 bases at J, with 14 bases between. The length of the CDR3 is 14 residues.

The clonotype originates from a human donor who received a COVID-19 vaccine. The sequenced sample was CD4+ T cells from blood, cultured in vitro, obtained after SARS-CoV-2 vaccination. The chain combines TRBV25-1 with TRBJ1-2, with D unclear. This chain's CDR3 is CASSDREKINGYTF. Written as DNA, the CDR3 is TGTGCCAGCAGTGATAGGGAGAAGATAAATGGCTACACCTTC.